Here is one T cell receptor (beta chain) with its context. Its target is unknown. Produced via immunoSEQ multiplex PCR; TCRdb's table is partial and in-frame only. The table has under 200,000 clones, about 89% seen once. This entry is derived from a study of cytomegalovirus exposure and HLA in healthy donors. Study results and caveats: According to a subsequent analysis, TCR clusters identified in the first cohort showed a tendency to co-occur across the approximately 120 validation repertoires.

Trimming at V came to 7 bases and at J to 4 bases, leaving 8 bases not matched to a gene. The CDR3 spans 14 residues. Per germline, CDR1 SQVTM and CDR2 ANQGSEA. This receptor was obtained from a woman between 18 and 29 years old in good health and CMV-seropositive. The rearrangement uses TRBV29-1 and TRBJ2-7; 12 nucleotides line up with TRBD2. Sequencing was carried out using PBMCs. In DNA form, the CDR3 reads TGCAGCGCAAGACTAGCGGGAGAGGAGTACGAGCAGTACTTC. Protein sequence: CSARLAGEEYEQYF.